Detailed here is one T cell receptor beta chain. Antigen: not known. This sample is drawn from a study of OX40 agonist ivuxolimab in advanced cancers. As for the study in general: The study gave patients intravenous ivuxolimab at 0.01 to 10 mg/kg every 2 weeks. The study enrolled dose-escalation patients with hepatocellular carcinoma, melanoma, renal cell or head and neck cancer. Points from the study as a whole: Expanded clones tended on average to be more numerous among CD8+ T cells than CD4+.

V dropped 2 bases and J dropped 2 bases, with 9 bases sitting between them. The CDR3 consists of 14 residues. The germline V gene has CDR1 SNHLY and CDR2 FYNNEI. TCRdb's copy holds only in-frame clones and misses some; the assay was immunoSEQ multiplex PCR. Of tens of thousands of clones listed, about 88% are singletons. The chain has TRBV2 and TRBJ1-2; D remains unclear. This TCR derives from an adult with an advanced solid tumor such as melanoma, head and neck, liver or kidney cancer. The sample here was CD4+ or CD8+ T cells sorted from blood, taken in a trial of the OX40 agonist ivuxolimab. The CDR3 sequence is CASSEFLGNYGYTF. CDR3 nucleotides: TGTGCCAGCAGTGAATTTTTGGGGAACTATGGCTACACCTTC.